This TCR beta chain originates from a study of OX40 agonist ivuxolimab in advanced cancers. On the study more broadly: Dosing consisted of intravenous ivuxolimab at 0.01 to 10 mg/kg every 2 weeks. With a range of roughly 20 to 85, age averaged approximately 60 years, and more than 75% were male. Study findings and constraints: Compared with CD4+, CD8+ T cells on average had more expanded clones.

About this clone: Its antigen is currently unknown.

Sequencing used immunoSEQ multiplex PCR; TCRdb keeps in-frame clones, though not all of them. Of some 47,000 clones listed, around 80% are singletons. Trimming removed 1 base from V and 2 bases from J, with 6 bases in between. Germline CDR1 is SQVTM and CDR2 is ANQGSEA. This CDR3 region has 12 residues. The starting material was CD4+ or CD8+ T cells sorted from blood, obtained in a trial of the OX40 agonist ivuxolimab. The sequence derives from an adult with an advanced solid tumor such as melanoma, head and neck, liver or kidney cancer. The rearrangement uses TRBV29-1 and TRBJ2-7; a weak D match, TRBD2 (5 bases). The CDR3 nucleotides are TGCAGCGTTGAAGGAGGGACCTACGAGCAGTACTTC. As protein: CSVEGGTYEQYF.